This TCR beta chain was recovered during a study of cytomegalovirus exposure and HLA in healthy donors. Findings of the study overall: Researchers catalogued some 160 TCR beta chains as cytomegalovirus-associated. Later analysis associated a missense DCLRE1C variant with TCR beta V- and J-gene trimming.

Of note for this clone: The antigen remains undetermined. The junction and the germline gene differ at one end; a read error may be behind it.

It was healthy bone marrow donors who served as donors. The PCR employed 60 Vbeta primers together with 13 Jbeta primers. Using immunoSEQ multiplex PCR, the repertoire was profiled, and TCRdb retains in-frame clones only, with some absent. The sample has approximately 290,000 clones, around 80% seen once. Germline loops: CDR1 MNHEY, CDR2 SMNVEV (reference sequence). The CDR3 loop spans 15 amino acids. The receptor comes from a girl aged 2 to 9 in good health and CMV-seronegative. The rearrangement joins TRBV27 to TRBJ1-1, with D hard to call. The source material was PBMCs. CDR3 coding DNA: TGTTCCAGCAGTCGCCAACTGTTTATGAACACTGAAGCTTTCTTT. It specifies CSSSRQLFMNTEAFF.